This TCR beta chain was recovered during a study of OX40 agonist ivuxolimab in advanced cancers. As for this clone: Its specificity is not known.

The assay was immunoSEQ multiplex PCR, and TCRdb's table has in-frame clones only and misses some. The table lists approximately 92,000 clones, 84% of them singletons. This CDR3 region has 13 residues. Trimming left V 2 bases short and J 7 bases short, with 11 bases between. Germline loops: CDR1 MNHEY, CDR2 SVGAGI. Findings and caveats of the study: At 0.1 to 3.0 mg/kg and by week 6, CD4+ and CD8+ T cells in the blood had expanded clonally. The average count of expanded clones was higher among CD8+ T cells than among CD4+.

This receptor was obtained from an adult with an advanced solid tumor such as melanoma, head and neck, liver or kidney cancer. The chain is built from TRBV6-5 and TRBJ1-2; the D gene is possibly TRBD1 (6 bases). The source was CD4+ or CD8+ T cells sorted from blood, collected in a trial of the OX40 agonist ivuxolimab. The DNA of the CDR3 is TGTGCCAGCAGTTACAACAGGGCGGGTGGCTACACCTTC. Its translation is CASSYNRAGGYTF.